The T cell receptor (beta chain) under discussion was sequenced for a study of cytomegalovirus exposure and HLA in healthy donors. General study points: It emerged from a later analysis that several of the most significant clusters appeared to be linked to common viral pathogens.

Points on this clone: Its matching antigen is unknown.

CDR1 SGHRS and CDR2 YFSETQ come from the germline V gene. V was pared by 0 bases and J by 0 bases, with 8 bases between. The CDR3 totals 15 residues. 13 Jbeta primers and 60 Vbeta primers were used for the PCR. Profiling relied on immunoSEQ multiplex PCR, and the TCRdb table lists in-frame clones only, not all of them. The sample lists about 220,000 clones, less than 85% occurring once. What was sequenced was PBMCs. The clonotype comes from a man younger than 35 in good health and CMV-seronegative. The gene calls are TRBV5-1 and TRBJ2-3, with no clear D. CDR3: CASSLATGSTDTQYF. CDR3 nucleotides: TGCGCCAGCAGCTTGGCGACGGGTAGCACAGATACGCAGTATTTT. Full variable domain (rest looked up from reference TRBV5-1 and TRBJ2-3): KAGVTQTPRYLIKTRGQQVTLSCSPISGHRSVSWYQQTPGQGLQFLFEYFSETQRNKGNFPGRFSGRQFSNSRSEMNVSTLELGDSALYLCASSLATGSTDTQYFGPGTRLTVL.